These 5 T cell receptor beta chains share one sample of origin, sequenced in a study of CD8 T cells in ankylosing spondylitis. One entry per CDR3 protein results from TCRdb running MiXCR on the 5' RACE reads. This table holds 250,000 or so distinct CDR3 sequences, roughly a quarter found once. The source material was blood, either unsorted or a sorted T cell fraction (not recorded which). The origin of the receptors is a male donor with ankylosing spondylitis or in good health (not recorded which).

This clonotype showed up many times. The rearrangement uses TRBV5-6 and TRBJ2-7; perhaps TRBD1 as D (6 bases). The CDR3 runs 16 residues. The germline V and J ends were trimmed by 0 bases and 5 bases, with 18 bases remaining between them. Looked up from germline, CDR1 is SGHDT and CDR2 is YYEEEE. CDR3 DNA sequence: TGTGCCAGCAGCTTGGTCGGCGCAGGGGATGGCGACGAGCAGTACTTC. This gives the protein CASSLVGAGDGDEQYF.

This clonotype was seen at least ten times. This chain uses TRBV5-1 with TRBJ2-3; 7 positions match TRBD1. The CDR3 spans 15 residues. Germline V CDR1 and CDR2: SGHRS, YFSETQ. Trimming at V came to 2 bases and at J to 2 bases, leaving 5 bases not matched to a gene. CDR3 residues: CASSLGDRHTDTQYF. CDR3 DNA: TGCGCCAGCAGCTTAGGGGACAGACACACAGATACGCAGTATTTT.

This clonotype was observed at least ten times. The chain links TRBV12-3 or TRBV12-4 to TRBJ1-1; a possible D gene is TRBD1 (5 bases). The length of the CDR3 is 15 residues. Trimming removed 1 base at V and 3 bases at J, with 12 bases between. CDR3 protein: CASSLVGGGYTEAFF. The CDR3 DNA reads as TGTGCCAGCAGTTTAGTGGGTGGGGGTTACACTGAAGCTTTCTTT.

The V and J genes are TRBV12-3 or TRBV12-4 and TRBJ1-2; no definite D call. The CDR3 loop spans 12 amino acids. With 3 bases removed from V and 5 bases from J, the gap between germline ends came to 7 bases. CDR3 sequence (DNA): TGTGCCAGCAGTTTCCCCGGTTATGGCTACACCTTC. Encoded protein: CASSFPGYGYTF.

Ten or more counts support this clonotype. The genes are TRBV12-3 or TRBV12-4 and TRBJ2-1; D may be TRBD2 (6 bases). The CDR3 sequence is 13 residues long. Trimming removed 6 bases at V and 6 bases at J, with 12 bases between. The CDR3 DNA sequence: TGTGCCAGCAGCCCCGGGGGTTTCAATGAGCAGTTCTTC. It translates to CASSPGGFNEQFF.